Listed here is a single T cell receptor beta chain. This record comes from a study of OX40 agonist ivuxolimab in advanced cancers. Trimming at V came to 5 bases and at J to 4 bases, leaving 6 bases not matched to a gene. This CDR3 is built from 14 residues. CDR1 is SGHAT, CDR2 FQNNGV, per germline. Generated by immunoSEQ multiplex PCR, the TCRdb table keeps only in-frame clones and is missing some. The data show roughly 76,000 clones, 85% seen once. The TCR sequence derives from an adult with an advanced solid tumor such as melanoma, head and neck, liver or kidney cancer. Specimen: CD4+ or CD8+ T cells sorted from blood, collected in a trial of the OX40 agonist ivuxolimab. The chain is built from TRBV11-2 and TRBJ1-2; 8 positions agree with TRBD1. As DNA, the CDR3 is TGTGCCAGCAGCCTCGGACAGGGTCCCTATGGCTACACCTTC. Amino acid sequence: CASSLGQGPYGYTF.